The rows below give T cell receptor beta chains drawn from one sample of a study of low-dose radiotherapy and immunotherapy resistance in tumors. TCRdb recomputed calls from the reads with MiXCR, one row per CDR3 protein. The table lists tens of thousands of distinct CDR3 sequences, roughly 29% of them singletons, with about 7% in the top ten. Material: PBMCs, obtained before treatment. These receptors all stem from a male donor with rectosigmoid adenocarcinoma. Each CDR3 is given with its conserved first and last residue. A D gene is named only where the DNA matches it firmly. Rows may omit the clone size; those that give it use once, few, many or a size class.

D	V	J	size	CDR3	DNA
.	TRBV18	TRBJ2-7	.	CASSPGARSYEQYF	TGTGCCAGCTCACCAGGGGCCAGAAGCTACGAGCAGTACTTC
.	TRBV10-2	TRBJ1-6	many	CASTGQYNSPLHF	TGCGCCAGTACTGGACAGTATAATTCACCCCTCCACTTT
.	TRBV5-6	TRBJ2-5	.	CASSLAGAETQYF	TGTGCCAGCAGCTTGGCGGGGGCAGAGACCCAGTACTTC
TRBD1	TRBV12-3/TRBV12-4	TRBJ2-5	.	CASSSGTGKETQYF	TGTGCCAGCAGTTCCGGGACAGGGAAAGAGACCCAGTACTTC
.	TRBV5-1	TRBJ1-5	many	CASSLGLEDQPQHF	TGCGCCAGCAGCTTGGGTCTTGAAGATCAGCCCCAGCATTTT
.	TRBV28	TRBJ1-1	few	CASSPGGRRTEAFF	TGTGCCAGCAGTCCCGGCGGGCGGAGGACTGAAGCTTTCTTT
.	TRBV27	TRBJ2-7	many	CASSLRDGGIYEQYF	TGTGCCAGCAGTCTCCGGGACGGAGGGATCTACGAGCAGTACTTC
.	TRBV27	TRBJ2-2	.	CATMGSSGQGGELFF	TGTGCCACCATGGGCTCTAGCGGACAGGGCGGGGAGCTGTTTTTT
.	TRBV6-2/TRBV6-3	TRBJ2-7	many	CASTRRMETYEQYF	TGTGCCAGCACCCGAAGGATGGAAACCTACGAGCAGTACTTC
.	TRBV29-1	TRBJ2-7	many	CSVEFGVQGSYEQYF	TGCAGCGTTGAATTCGGGGTCCAGGGGTCCTACGAGCAGTACTTC
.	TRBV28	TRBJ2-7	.	CASSLSRSLHEQYF	TGTGCCAGCAGTTTAAGCCGGAGTCTCCACGAGCAGTACTTC
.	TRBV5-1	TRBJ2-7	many	CASSLTGGEQYF	TGCGCCAGCAGCTTGACAGGTGGCGAGCAGTACTTC
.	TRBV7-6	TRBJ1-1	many	CASSLALGGRDKRNTEAFF	TGTGCCAGCAGCTTAGCTCTTGGGGGCAGGGATAAAAGGAACACTGAAGCTTTCTTT
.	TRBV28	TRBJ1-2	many	CASGRPFYGYTF	TGTGCCAGTGGGCGTCCCTTCTATGGCTACACCTTC
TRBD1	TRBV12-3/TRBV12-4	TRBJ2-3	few	CASSDNNRGLADTQYF	TGTGCCAGCAGCGATAACAACAGGGGGCTCGCAGATACGCAGTATTTT
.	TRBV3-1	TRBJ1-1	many	CASSQDPRVTEAFF	TGTGCCAGCAGCCAAGACCCACGGGTCACTGAAGCTTTCTTT
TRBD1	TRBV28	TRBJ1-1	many	CASSSPGTGGPEAFF	TGTGCCAGCAGTTCCCCCGGGACAGGGGGACCTGAAGCTTTCTTT